Here is one TCR beta chain with its context. Its matching antigen is unknown. The source of the sample is a study of early stage breast cancer tumors. Background on the study: Of about 17 invasive breast tumors, around 13 were hormone receptor-positive, HER2-negative. Study results and limitations: In about 90% of the 16 patients, blood comparison separated tumor from normal breast.

V was pared by 4 bases and J by 5 bases, with 12 bases of the junction left unmatched. The CDR3 has 16 residues. Per the germline V gene, CDR1 is SGHKS and CDR2 is YYEKEE (reference sequence). Each sample had two DNA replicates, around 0.45 ug blood or around 1.6 ug tissue. The assay was immunoSEQ multiplex PCR, and TCRdb's table has in-frame clones only and misses some. The sample holds fewer than 80,000 clones, 65% to 85% seen once. This TCR was sampled from a person between 35 and 49 years old with breast cancer. The source material was blood. The gene calls are TRBV5-5 and TRBJ2-5, with 9 bases aligning to TRBD1. CDR3 DNA: TGTGCCAGCAGCAAAGGGACAGGGACGGTGTTGGAGACCCAGTACTTC. It codes for CASSKGTGTVLETQYF.